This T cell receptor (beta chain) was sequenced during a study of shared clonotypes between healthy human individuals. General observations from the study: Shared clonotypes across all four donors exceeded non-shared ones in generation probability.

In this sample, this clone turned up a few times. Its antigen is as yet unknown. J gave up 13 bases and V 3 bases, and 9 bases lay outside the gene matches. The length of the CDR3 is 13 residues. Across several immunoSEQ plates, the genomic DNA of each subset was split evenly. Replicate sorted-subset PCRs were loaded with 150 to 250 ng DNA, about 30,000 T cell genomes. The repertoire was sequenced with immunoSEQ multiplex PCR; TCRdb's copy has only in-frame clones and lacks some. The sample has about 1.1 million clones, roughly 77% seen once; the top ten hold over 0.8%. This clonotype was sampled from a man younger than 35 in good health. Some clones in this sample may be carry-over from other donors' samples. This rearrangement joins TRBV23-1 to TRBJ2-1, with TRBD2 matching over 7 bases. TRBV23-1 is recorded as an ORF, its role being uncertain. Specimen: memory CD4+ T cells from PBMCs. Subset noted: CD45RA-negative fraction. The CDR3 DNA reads TGCGCCAGCAGTCAGACTAGCAGCCACAAACAGTTCTTC. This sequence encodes CASSQTSSHKQFF.